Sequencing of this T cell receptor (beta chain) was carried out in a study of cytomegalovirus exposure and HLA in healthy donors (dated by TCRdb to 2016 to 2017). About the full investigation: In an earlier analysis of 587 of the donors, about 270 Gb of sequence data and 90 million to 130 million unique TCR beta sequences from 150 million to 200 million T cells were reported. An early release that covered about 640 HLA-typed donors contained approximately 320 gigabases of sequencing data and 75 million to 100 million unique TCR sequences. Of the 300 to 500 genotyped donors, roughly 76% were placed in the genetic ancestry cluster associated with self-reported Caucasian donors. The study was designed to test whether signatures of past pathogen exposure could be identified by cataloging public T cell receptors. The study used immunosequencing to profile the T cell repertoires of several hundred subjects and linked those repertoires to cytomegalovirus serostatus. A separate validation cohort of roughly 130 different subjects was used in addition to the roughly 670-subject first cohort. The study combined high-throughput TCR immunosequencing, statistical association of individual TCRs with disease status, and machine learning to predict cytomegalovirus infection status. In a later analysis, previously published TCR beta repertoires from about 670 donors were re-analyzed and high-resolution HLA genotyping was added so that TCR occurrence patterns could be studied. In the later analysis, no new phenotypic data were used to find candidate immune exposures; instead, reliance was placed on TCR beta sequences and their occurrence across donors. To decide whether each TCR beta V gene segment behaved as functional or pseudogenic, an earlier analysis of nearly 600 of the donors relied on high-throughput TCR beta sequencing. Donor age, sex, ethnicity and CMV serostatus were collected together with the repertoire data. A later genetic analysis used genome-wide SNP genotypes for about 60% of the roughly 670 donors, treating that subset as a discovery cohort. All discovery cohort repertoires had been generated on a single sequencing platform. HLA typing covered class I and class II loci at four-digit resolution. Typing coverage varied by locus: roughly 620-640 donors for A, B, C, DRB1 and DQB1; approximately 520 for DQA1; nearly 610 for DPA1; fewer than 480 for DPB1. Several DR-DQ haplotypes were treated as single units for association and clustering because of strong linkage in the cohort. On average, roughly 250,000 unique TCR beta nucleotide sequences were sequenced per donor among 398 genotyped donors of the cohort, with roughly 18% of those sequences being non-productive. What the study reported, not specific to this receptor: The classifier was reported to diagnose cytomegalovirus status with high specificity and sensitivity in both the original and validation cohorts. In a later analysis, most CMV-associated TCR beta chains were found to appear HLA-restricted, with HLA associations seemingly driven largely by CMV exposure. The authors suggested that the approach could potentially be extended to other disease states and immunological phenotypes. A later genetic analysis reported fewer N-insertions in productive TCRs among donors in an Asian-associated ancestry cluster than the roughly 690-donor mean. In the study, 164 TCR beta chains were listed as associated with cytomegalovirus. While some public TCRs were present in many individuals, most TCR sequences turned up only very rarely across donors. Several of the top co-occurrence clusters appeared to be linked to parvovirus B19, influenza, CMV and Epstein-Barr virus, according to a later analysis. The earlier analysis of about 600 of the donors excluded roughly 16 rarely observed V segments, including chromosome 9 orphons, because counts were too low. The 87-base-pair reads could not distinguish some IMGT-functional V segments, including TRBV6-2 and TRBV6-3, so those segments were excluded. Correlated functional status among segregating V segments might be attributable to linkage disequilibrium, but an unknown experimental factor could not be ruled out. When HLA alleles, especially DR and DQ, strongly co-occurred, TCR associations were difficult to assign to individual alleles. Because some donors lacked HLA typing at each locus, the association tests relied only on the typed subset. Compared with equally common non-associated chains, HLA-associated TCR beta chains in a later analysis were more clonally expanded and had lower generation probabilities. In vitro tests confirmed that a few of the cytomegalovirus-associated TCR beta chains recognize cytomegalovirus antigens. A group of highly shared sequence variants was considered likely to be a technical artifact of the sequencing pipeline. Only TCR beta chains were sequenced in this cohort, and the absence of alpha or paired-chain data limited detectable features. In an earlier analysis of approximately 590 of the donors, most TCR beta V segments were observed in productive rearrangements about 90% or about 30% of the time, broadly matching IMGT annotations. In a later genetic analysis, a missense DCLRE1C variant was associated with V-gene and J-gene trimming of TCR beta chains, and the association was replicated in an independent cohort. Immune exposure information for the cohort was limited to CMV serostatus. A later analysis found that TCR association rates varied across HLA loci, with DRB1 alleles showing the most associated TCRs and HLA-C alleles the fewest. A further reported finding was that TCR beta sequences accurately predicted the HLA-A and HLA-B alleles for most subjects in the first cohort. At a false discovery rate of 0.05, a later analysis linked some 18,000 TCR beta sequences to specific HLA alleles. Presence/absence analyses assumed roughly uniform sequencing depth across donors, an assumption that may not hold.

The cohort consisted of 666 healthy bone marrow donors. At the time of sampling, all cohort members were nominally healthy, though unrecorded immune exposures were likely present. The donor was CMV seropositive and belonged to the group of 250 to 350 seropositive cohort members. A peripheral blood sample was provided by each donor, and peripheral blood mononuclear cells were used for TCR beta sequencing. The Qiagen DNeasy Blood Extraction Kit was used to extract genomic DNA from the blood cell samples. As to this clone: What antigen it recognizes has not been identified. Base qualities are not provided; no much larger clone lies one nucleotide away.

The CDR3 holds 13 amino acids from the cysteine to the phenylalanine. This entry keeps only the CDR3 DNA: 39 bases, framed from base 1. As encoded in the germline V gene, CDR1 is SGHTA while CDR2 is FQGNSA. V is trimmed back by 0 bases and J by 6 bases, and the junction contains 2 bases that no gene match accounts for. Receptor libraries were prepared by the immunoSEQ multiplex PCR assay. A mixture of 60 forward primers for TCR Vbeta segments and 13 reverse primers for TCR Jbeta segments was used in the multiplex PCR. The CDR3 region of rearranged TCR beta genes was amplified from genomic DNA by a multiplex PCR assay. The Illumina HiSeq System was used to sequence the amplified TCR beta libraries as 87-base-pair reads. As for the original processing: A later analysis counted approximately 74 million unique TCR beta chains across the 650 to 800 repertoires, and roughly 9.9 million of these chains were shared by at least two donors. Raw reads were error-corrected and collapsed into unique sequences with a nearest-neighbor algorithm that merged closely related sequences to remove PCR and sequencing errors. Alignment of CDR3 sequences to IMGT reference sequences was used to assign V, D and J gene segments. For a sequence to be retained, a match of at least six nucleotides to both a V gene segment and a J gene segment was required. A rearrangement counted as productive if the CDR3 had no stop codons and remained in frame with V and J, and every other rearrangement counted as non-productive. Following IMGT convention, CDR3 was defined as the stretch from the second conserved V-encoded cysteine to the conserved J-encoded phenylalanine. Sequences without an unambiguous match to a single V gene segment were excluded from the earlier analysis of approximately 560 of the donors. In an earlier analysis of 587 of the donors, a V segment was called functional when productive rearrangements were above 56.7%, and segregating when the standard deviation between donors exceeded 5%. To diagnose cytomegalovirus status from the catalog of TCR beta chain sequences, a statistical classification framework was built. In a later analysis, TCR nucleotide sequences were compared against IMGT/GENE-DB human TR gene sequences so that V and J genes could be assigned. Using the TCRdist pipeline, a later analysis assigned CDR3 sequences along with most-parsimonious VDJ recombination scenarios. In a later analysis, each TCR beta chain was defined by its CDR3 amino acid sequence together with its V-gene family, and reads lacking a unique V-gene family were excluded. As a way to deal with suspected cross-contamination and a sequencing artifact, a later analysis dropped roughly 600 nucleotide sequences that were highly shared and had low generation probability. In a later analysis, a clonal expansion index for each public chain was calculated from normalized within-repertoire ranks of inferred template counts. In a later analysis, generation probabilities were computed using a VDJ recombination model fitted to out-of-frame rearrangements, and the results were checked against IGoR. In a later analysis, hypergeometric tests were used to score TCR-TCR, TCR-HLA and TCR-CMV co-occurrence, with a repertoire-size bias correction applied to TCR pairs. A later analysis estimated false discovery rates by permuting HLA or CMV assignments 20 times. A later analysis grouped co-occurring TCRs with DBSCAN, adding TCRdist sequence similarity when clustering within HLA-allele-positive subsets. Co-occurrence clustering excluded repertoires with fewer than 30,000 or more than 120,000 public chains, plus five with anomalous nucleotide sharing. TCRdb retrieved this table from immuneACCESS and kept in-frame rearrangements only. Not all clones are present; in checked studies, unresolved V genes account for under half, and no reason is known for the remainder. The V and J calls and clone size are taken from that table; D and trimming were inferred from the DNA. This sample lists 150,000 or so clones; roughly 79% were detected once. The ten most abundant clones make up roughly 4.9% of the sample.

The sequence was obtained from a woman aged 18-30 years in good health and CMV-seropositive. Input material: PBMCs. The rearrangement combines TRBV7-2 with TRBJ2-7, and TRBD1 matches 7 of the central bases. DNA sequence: TGTGCCAGCAGCTTAGCAGGGGGCATCGAGCAGTACTTC. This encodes CASSLAGGIEQYF. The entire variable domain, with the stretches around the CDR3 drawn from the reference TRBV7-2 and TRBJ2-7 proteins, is GAGVSQSPSNKVTEKGKDVELRCDPISGHTALYWYRQSLGQGLEFLIYFQGNSAPDKSGLPSDRFSAERTGGSVSTLTIQRTQQEDSAVYLCASSLAGGIEQYFGPGTRLTVT.